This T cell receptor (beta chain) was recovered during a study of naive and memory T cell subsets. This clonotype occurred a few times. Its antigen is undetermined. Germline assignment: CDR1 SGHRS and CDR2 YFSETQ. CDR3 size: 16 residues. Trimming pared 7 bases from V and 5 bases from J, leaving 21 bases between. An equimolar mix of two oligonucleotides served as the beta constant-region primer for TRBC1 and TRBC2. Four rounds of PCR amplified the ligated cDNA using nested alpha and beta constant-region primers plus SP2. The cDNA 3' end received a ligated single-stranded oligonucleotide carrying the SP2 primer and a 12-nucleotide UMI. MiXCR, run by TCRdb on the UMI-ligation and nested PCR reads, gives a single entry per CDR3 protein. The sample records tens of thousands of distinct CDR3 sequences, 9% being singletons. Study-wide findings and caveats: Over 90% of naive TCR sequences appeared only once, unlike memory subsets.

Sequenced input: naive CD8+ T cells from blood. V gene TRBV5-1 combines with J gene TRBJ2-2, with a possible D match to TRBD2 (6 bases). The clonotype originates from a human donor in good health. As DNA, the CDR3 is TGCGCCAGCGCCGCACCAGCCTTGGGAGGAACCGGGGAGCTGTTTTTT. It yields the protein CASAAPALGGTGELFF.